These 17 T cell receptor beta chains came from one sample sequenced in a study of cytomegalovirus exposure and HLA in healthy donors. PCR used 60 Vbeta primers and 13 Jbeta primers. Sequenced by immunoSEQ multiplex PCR; TCRdb stores in-frame clones only, minus some. Here the sample spans approximately 150,000 clones, 87% being singletons. Material for sequencing was PBMCs. Receptor source: a woman aged 25 to 39 in good health and CMV-seronegative.

The J gene is TRBJ1-5, the V gene TRBV7-2; D gene uncertain. Looked up from germline, CDR1 is SGHTA and CDR2 is FQGNSA. V shed 0 bases and J shed 2 bases, with 14 bases lying between them. The length of the CDR3 is 17 residues. DNA of the CDR3: TGTGCCAGCAGCTTAGCCCTGAACCGAGGAGGCAATCAGCCCCAGCATTTT. It is translated as CASSLALNRGGNQPQHF.

V gene TRBV29-1 combines with J gene TRBJ2-3; 11 nucleotides line up with TRBD2. This CDR3 contains 15 residues. V shed 6 bases and J 2 bases; nucleotides not matched to a gene: 7. Germline V gives CDR1 SQVTM, CDR2 ANQGSEA. The CDR3 sequence: CSVPGTSGTTDTQYF. CDR3 bases: TGCAGCGTCCCCGGGACTAGCGGTACCACAGATACGCAGTATTTT.

The chain links TRBV6-5 to TRBJ2-1, with 11 nucleotides matching TRBD1. The CDR3 is made up of 15 amino acids. The germline V gene encodes CDR1 MNHEY and CDR2 SVGAGI. Trimming at V came to 6 bases and at J to 8 bases, leaving 9 bases not matched to a gene. The CDR3 here is CASSYGTGGGDEQFF. The CDR3 DNA is TGTGCCAGCAGCTACGGGACAGGGGGGGGAGATGAGCAGTTCTTC.

The CDR3 is CASSDKGLAREQYF. The CDR3 nucleotides read TGTGCCAGCAGCGACAAGGGACTAGCAAGGGAGCAGTACTTC. The chain is built from TRBV7-9 and TRBJ2-7, with 9 bases lining up with TRBD2. The CDR3 has 14 residues. From germline, CDR1 is SEHNR and CDR2 FQNEAQ (reference sequence). Trimming took 5 bases from V and 7 from J; bases not matched to a gene: 9.

This chain joins TRBV29-1 and TRBJ2-3, with D perhaps TRBD2 (7 bases). The V gene lost 1 base and the J gene lost 4 bases, with 18 bases spanning the gap. The germline CDR1 and CDR2 sequences are SQVTM and ANQGSEA. The CDR3 runs to 16 residues. CDR3 nucleotides: TGCAGCGTTGAAGGTGTGGCGGGGGCCCCCCCAGATACGCAGTATTTT. As protein: CSVEGVAGAPPDTQYF.

Only one count was recorded for this clone. CDR3 in amino acids: CAISELGGKETQYF. The CDR3 coding sequence is TGTGCCATCAGTGAGCTCGGGGGGAAGGAGACCCAGTACTTC. The rearrangement links TRBV10-3 to TRBJ2-5; 7 nucleotides agree with TRBD2. Germline V CDR1 and CDR2: ENHRY, SYGVKD. The trim removed 2 bases at V and 5 bases at J, leaving 5 bases unmatched. This CDR3 has 14 amino acids.

The chain recombines TRBV19 with TRBJ2-7; 8 bases align to TRBD2. Germline V CDR1 and CDR2: LNHDA, SQIVND (reference sequence). The CDR3 is 15 amino acids. The ends lost 6 bases at V and 0 bases at J; junction bases unmatched: 7. The CDR3 loop reads CASSAGGSVSYEQYF. In nucleotides, the CDR3 is TGTGCCAGTAGCGCGGGGGGTTCGGTCTCCTACGAGCAGTACTTC.

The rearrangement uses TRBV30 and TRBJ2-5; perhaps TRBD2 as D (6 bases). This CDR3 is built from 14 residues. V was pared by 6 bases and J by 1 base, with 15 bases between. Germline CDR1 GTSNPN, CDR2 SVGIG (reference sequence). DNA for the CDR3: TGTGCCTGCTCTCCGGTTAGCGGCCAAGAGACCCAGTACTTC. Translation: CACSPVSGQETQYF.

This clone was seen only once. The chain employs TRBV5-4 and TRBJ1-4; TRBD1 might be the D (5 bases). Germline V gene lookup returns CDR1 SGHNT and CDR2 YYREEE (reference sequence). V lost 4 bases and J lost 7, with 17 bases in between. CDR3 length: 15 amino acids. The CDR3 DNA reads TGTGCCAGCAGCCCCGGCGGGGGGTTAAGTGAAAAACTGTTTTTT. Residues: CASSPGGGLSEKLFF.

This chain connects TRBV7-2 to TRBJ2-3, with TRBD1 identical over 7 bases. CDR1 is SGHTA, CDR2 FQGNSA, per germline. Trimming at V came to 1 base and at J to 6 bases, leaving 10 bases not matched to a gene. The CDR3 contains 16 residues. CDR3 loop: CASSLDGTAHRDTQYF. Written as DNA, the CDR3 is TGTGCCAGCAGCTTAGATGGGACAGCCCACAGGGATACGCAGTATTTT.

This clone was seen a single time. The chain has TRBV7-6 and TRBJ1-1; a weak D match, TRBD1 (5 bases). Between the trimmed V and J ends, which lost 6 bases and 5 bases, there was a span of 16 bases. This CDR3 region has 14 residues. Germline loops: CDR1 SGHVS, CDR2 FNYEAQ. As DNA, the CDR3 is TGTGCCAGCAGACCCCCCGGGGGGGGAACTGAAGCTTTCTTT. This encodes CASRPPGGGTEAFF.

The rearrangement uses TRBV29-1 and TRBJ2-3; maybe TRBD2 (6 bases). The germline gives CDR1 SQVTM, CDR2 ANQGSEA. V lost 6 bases and J 3 bases, leaving 13 bases between the germline ends. The CDR3 totals 13 residues. CDR3 sequence (DNA): TGCAGCGTCCGACTAGTCTTAACAGATACGCAGTATTTT. Amino acids: CSVRLVLTDTQYF.

The chain uses TRBV9 and TRBJ2-5; 9 nucleotides align to TRBD2. V shed 7 bases and J 2 bases; nucleotides not matched to a gene: 9. CDR1 is SGDLS and CDR2 is YYNGEE in the germline V gene. The CDR3 runs to 15 residues. In DNA, the CDR3 is TGTGCCAGCGGCCGGGCTAGCGGGGTACAAGAGACCCAGTACTTC. It specifies CASGRASGVQETQYF.

The table lists this clone with a count of one. The chain recombines TRBV5-8 with TRBJ2-3; no reliable D call. CDR3 length: 14 amino acids. Trimming left V 1 base short and J 3 bases short, with 9 bases between. Germline CDR1 and CDR2: SGHTS and YDEGEE. As DNA, the CDR3 is TGTGCCAGCAGCTTGTTTGGCAGGACAGATACGCAGTATTTT. Amino acid sequence: CASSLFGRTDTQYF.

This rearrangement joins TRBV19 to TRBJ2-3; 11 bases agree with TRBD2. V shed 8 bases and J 5 bases; nucleotides not matched to a gene: 9. Germline V gene lookup returns CDR1 LNHDA and CDR2 SQIVND (reference sequence). The CDR3 consists of 15 residues. This chain's CDR3 is CASAGTSGSGDTQYF. DNA of the CDR3: TGTGCCAGTGCCGGGACTAGCGGTTCGGGAGATACGCAGTATTTT.

The rearrangement joins TRBV14 to TRBJ2-1; D gene ambiguous. V lost 3 bases and J 3 bases, leaving 6 bases between the germline ends. Per the germline V gene, CDR1 is SGHDN and CDR2 is FVKESK. The CDR3 sequence is 13 residues long. For the CDR3, the DNA is TGTGCCAGCAGCCATGTAGACTACAATGAGCAGTTCTTC. Residues: CASSHVDYNEQFF.

The chain recombines TRBV27 with TRBJ2-5, with 10 bases matching TRBD2. The CDR3 length is 21 residues. Unmatched junction bases numbered 23, after V lost 2 bases and J lost 5 bases. The germline gives CDR1 MNHEY, CDR2 SMNVEV (reference sequence). The CDR3 protein is CASSLSGLASGRWGVGETQYF. The CDR3 region has the DNA TGTGCCAGCAGTTTAAGCGGGTTGGCTAGCGGGAGATGGGGTGTTGGGGAGACCCAGTACTTC.